This is a list of T cell receptor beta chains from one sample in a study of human T cells and chemical hapten exposure. TCRdb called the RACE reads again in MiXCR, with one record for every CDR3 protein. Of roughly 110,000 distinct CDR3 sequences detected, 12% appear once; the ten largest clones hold 1.6%. Sequenced here: whole blood, sampled in connection with sensitization to the hapten diphenylcyclopropenone (DPC). These receptors were collected from a woman between 50 and 59 years old with alopecia areata. Some clones in this sample may be carry-over from other donors' samples. Both conserved end residues are part of each CDR3. A D gene is named only where the DNA matches it firmly. Some rows have no size entry. The others give once, few or many, or a class for an expanded clone.

j_gene	v_gene	d_gene	abundance	CDR3nt	CDR3aa
TRBJ2-5	TRBV7-9	NA	many	TGTGCCAGCAGACCAATGGGCGACTTATTTCCGAGAACCCAGTACTTC	CASRPMGDLFPRTQYF
TRBJ1-1	TRBV3-1	NA	few	TGTGCCAGCAGCAGACTAACTGAAGCTTTCTTT	CASSRLTEAFF
TRBJ1-2	TRBV12-3/TRBV12-4	NA	many	TGTGCCAGCAACTACGAGGGGTCCTATGGCTACACCTTC	CASNYEGSYGYTF
TRBJ2-5	TRBV7-6	NA	few	TGTGCCAGCAGCGAGTTACAAGAGACCCAGTACTTC	CASSELQETQYF
TRBJ2-7	TRBV10-3	TRBD1	NA	TGTGCCATCAGTGAACATGGACAGGGGACCCCCACTCGAGAGCAGTACTTC	CAISEHGQGTPTREQYF
TRBJ1-2	TRBV28	NA	NA	TGTGCCAGCGTAGAAGGTAATAGGGTCTATGGCTACACCTTC	CASVEGNRVYGYTF
TRBJ2-7	TRBV7-6	NA	many	TGTGCCAGCAGCTTAAGGCTAGCGAGACCCTACGAGCAGTACTTC	CASSLRLARPYEQYF
TRBJ2-2	TRBV7-8	TRBD2	many	TGTGCCAGCAGTTACTCTAGCGGGGGGTTCTCCGGGGAGCTGTTTTTT	CASSYSSGGFSGELFF
TRBJ2-3	TRBV5-4	NA	many	TGTGCCAGCAGCTTGAAGGGTGTGCAGTATTTT	CASSLKGVQYF
TRBJ2-4	TRBV29-1	NA	few	TGCAGCGTCGCGTCGCGGGGGCAGGAGAACATTCAGTACTTC	CSVASRGQENIQYF
TRBJ1-2	TRBV5-1	TRBD1	NA	TGCGCCAGCAGCTTGGATTTAGGGGGCCATTATGGCTACACCTTC	CASSLDLGGHYGYTF
TRBJ1-5	TRBV7-2	NA	NA	TGTGCCAGCAGCTTAGTACCGGGACAAACTAGCAATCAGCCCCAGCATTTT	CASSLVPGQTSNQPQHF
TRBJ1-6	TRBV5-1	NA	NA	TGCGCCAGCACCCCGACAGATAATTCACCCCTCCACTTT	CASTPTDNSPLHF
TRBJ1-1	TRBV6-1	TRBD1	many	TGTGCCAGCACTTGGGACAGGGCTGGTGAAGCTTTCTTT	CASTWDRAGEAFF